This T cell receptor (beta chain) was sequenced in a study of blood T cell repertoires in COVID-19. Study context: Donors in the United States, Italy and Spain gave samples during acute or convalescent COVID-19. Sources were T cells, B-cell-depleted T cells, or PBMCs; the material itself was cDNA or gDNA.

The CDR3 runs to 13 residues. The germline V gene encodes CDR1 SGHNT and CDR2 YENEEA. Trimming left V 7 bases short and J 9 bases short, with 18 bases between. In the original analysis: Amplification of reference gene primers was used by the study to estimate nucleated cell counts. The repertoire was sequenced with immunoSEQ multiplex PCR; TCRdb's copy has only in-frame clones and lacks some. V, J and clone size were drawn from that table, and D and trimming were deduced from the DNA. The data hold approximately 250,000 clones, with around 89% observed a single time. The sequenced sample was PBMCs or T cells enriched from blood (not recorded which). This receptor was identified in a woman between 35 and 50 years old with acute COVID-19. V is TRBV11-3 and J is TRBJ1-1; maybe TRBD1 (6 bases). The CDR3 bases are TGTGCCAGCAAACAGACAGGCCGCGGCCAAGCTTTCTTT. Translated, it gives CASKQTGRGQAFF.